The 26 T cell receptor beta chains in this list originate from one sample, sequenced in a study of T cell responses to AZD1222 COVID-19 vaccine. Clones were read by immunoSEQ multiplex PCR, and TCRdb kept only the in-frame ones, dropping some. Of around 140,000 clones listed, around nine tenths were seen once; the top ten hold more than 4.5%. The sequencing used peripheral blood, collected on day 0 of AZD1222 vaccination. The receptors stem from an adult in good health.

The genes are TRBV28 and TRBJ1-2; 9 bases align to TRBD1. The CDR3 is 14 amino acids. V lost 5 bases and J lost 4; bases outside the gene matches: 5. Germline V lookup: CDR1 MDHEN, CDR2 SYDVKM. The CDR3 here is CASSLGQGSYGYTF. The CDR3 nucleotides are TGTGCCAGCAGTCTCGGACAGGGGAGCTATGGCTACACCTTC.

The J gene is TRBJ1-5, the V gene TRBV14; TRBD1 is a possible D gene (6 bases). In germline, CDR1 is SGHDN, CDR2 FVKESK. The CDR3 runs 15 residues. V was cut by 2 bases and J by 3 bases, with 11 bases left in between. CDR3 nucleotides: TGTGCCAGCAGCCAATCCGGGGGCCTCAATCAGCCCCAGCATTTT. Translating gives CASSQSGGLNQPQHF.

The chain joins TRBV24-1 to TRBJ1-2; no reliable D call. V was trimmed by 0 bases and J by 2 bases, leaving 12 bases between them. The germline CDR1 and CDR2 sequences are KGHDR and SFDVKD. The CDR3 covers 16 residues. The CDR3 region has the DNA TGTGCCACCAGTGATTTGGGAAAACTCCTAAACTATGGCTACACCTTC. Translated, it gives CATSDLGKLLNYGYTF.

The rearrangement joins TRBV5-1 to TRBJ2-1; D remains ambiguous. The CDR3 has 15 amino acids. The germline gives CDR1 SGHRS, CDR2 YFSETQ. The V end was cut by 0 bases, the J end by 9 bases, with 16 bases between. The CDR3 loop is CASSLGASGVGEQFF. CDR3 sequence (DNA): TGCGCCAGCAGCTTGGGCGCTAGTGGGGTGGGTGAGCAGTTCTTC.

This clone appeared a single time. The chain combines TRBV5-4 with TRBJ2-7; 9 positions match TRBD1. The trim removed 2 bases at V and 6 bases at J, leaving 6 bases unmatched. Germline assignment: CDR1 SGHNT and CDR2 YYREEE (reference sequence). The CDR3 sequence is 14 residues long. CDR3 region: CASSFGGQGFEQYF. The CDR3 bases are TGTGCCAGCAGCTTTGGGGGACAGGGTTTCGAGCAGTACTTC.

The gene calls are TRBV15 and TRBJ1-6; perhaps TRBD1 as D (5 bases). The length of the CDR3 is 14 residues. Trimming shortened V by 0 bases and J by 15 bases, and 15 bases separated the two germline ends. Germline V gene sequence: CDR1 LNHNV, CDR2 YYDKDF (reference sequence). The CDR3 loop reads CATSRDGRQGRLHF. The CDR3 coding sequence is TGTGCCACCAGCAGAGATGGGAGGCAGGGCCGCCTCCACTTT.

This chain connects TRBV23-1 to TRBJ1-1; no clear D. TRBV23-1 is identified as an open reading frame with a role that is uncertain. The ends were cut back, 0 bases at V and 8 bases at J, with 1 base in the middle. The CDR3 spans 10 residues. CDR3: CASSQSEAFF. The CDR3 coding sequence is TGCGCCAGCAGTCAATCAGAAGCTTTCTTT.

This clone was recorded only once. The chain recombines TRBV18 with TRBJ1-2; D is possibly TRBD1 (5 bases). V shed 6 bases and J shed 4 bases, with 15 bases lying between them. Germline CDR1 reads KGHSH; CDR2 reads LQKENI. The CDR3 sequence is 14 residues long. The CDR3 nucleotides are TGTGCCAGCTCGTCCCAGGGTCTACTCTATGGCTACACCTTC. This sequence encodes CASSSQGLLYGYTF.

The chain has TRBV20-1 and TRBJ1-4; D is unclear. V dropped 3 bases and J dropped 8 bases, with 10 bases sitting between them. Germline CDR1 and CDR2: DFQATT and SNEGSKA (reference sequence). CDR3 length: 12 amino acids. The CDR3 reads CSASRPDEKLFF. The CDR3 DNA reads TGCAGTGCTAGTCGGCCCGACGAAAAACTGTTTTTT.

This chain connects TRBV19 to TRBJ1-5; perhaps TRBD1 as D (5 bases). V lost 3 bases and J 2 bases, leaving 8 bases between the germline ends. This CDR3 is 14 amino acids long. Germline V gives CDR1 LNHDA, CDR2 SQIVND (reference sequence). As DNA, the CDR3 is TGTGCCAGTAGTATCCAACAGGGCAATCAGCCCCAGCATTTT. Amino acids: CASSIQQGNQPQHF.

This sequence joins TRBV3-1 (or the pseudogene TRBV3-2) and TRBJ2-2, with D unclear. The V gene lost 0 bases and the J gene lost 6 bases, with 14 bases spanning the gap. CDR3 length: 16 residues. Germline loops: CDR1 LGHDT, CDR2 YNNKEL (reference sequence). CDR3 residues: CASSQETNPGAGELFF. The DNA of the CDR3 is TGTGCCAGCAGCCAAGAAACTAACCCTGGGGCCGGGGAGCTGTTTTTT.

This clone was seen only once. The genes are TRBV5-4 and TRBJ1-4, with 11 nucleotides matching TRBD1. Per the germline V gene, CDR1 is SGHNT and CDR2 is YYREEE (reference sequence). The CDR3 contains 16 residues. Trimming cost V 3 bases and J 1 base; bases outside gene matches: 2. CDR3 region: CASSWGQGVTNEKLFF. CDR3 nucleotide sequence: TGTGCCAGCAGCTGGGGACAGGGGGTAACTAATGAAAAACTGTTTTTT.

The gene calls are TRBV5-1 and TRBJ2-7, with TRBD1 matching over 7 bases. Germline V gives CDR1 SGHRS, CDR2 YFSETQ. V was pared by 4 bases and J by 6 bases, with 7 bases of the junction left unmatched. This CDR3 spans 13 amino acids. CDR3 DNA sequence: TGCGCCAGCAGCAAAGACAGGGTTGGCGAGCAGTACTTC. Protein product: CASSKDRVGEQYF.

The chain recombines TRBV2 with TRBJ2-1; 7 bases fit TRBD2. The length of the CDR3 is 14 residues. The V and J ends lost 4 bases and 8 bases, in that order; junction bases with no gene match: 8. Germline V gene sequence: CDR1 SNHLY, CDR2 FYNNEI. The CDR3 DNA reads as TGTGCCAGCAGTGGCGGGAGCGTCGGCGATGAGCAGTTCTTC. Its translation is CASSGGSVGDEQFF.

The chain recombines TRBV7-9 with TRBJ1-1; D ambiguous. This CDR3 has 15 residues. Per the germline V gene, CDR1 is SEHNR and CDR2 is FQNEAQ (reference sequence). V dropped 0 bases and J dropped 7 bases, with 15 bases sitting between them. CDR3 region: CASSLASGPKIEAFF. CDR3 DNA: TGTGCCAGCAGCTTAGCCTCCGGGCCCAAAATTGAAGCTTTCTTT.

This chain joins TRBV10-1 and TRBJ1-2; no clear D gene. The length of the CDR3 is 13 residues. The germline V gene has CDR1 WNHNN and CDR2 SYGVQD (reference sequence). V was pared by 0 bases and J by 5 bases, with 7 bases between. This CDR3 reads CASSESTDYGYTF. DNA of the CDR3: TGCGCCAGCAGTGAGTCCACAGATTATGGCTACACCTTC.

This rearrangement joins TRBV27 to TRBJ2-7; no definite D call. The CDR3 has 16 amino acids. The germline V and J ends were trimmed by 1 base and 2 bases, with 15 bases remaining between them. CDR1 is MNHEY and CDR2 is SMNVEV in the germline V gene (reference sequence). The CDR3 region is CASSLFGSLSPYEQYF. For the CDR3, the DNA is TGTGCCAGCAGTTTATTCGGCAGTCTTTCCCCCTACGAGCAGTACTTC.

This chain joins TRBV19 and TRBJ1-2; 10 bases are shared with TRBD1. The CDR3 runs 14 residues. Germline CDR1 reads LNHDA; CDR2 reads SQIVND (reference sequence). The ends lost 7 bases at V and 8 bases at J; junction bases unmatched: 10. CDR3 loop: CASISRDRGFGYTF. CDR3 sequence (DNA): TGTGCCAGTATATCCCGGGACAGGGGATTCGGCTACACCTTC.

The J gene is TRBJ2-1, the V gene TRBV5-4; D not resolved. Germline CDR1 is SGHNT and CDR2 is YYREEE (reference sequence). The germline V and J ends were trimmed by 0 bases and 4 bases, with 11 bases remaining between them. The CDR3 length is 15 residues. CDR3 region: CASSLVAGSYNEQFF. DNA for the CDR3: TGTGCCAGCAGCTTGGTTGCTGGCAGTTACAATGAGCAGTTCTTC. Together with reference TRBV5-4 and TRBJ2-1, the CDR3 gives the full variable domain: ETGVTQSPTHLIKTRGQQVTLRCSSQSGHNTVSWYQQALGQGPQFIFQYYREEENGRGNFPPRFSGLQFPNYSSELNVNALELDDSALYLCASSLVAGSYNEQFFGPGTRLTVL.

This chain uses TRBV5-4 with TRBJ1-6; 12 bases map to TRBD1. CDR1 is SGHNT, CDR2 YYREEE, per germline (reference sequence). The CDR3 spans 16 residues. Trimming at V came to 3 bases and at J to 7 bases, leaving 5 bases not matched to a gene. The CDR3 bases are TGTGCCAGCAGCTCGGGACAGGGGGCGAGGAATTCACCCCTCCACTTT. Its protein is CASSSGQGARNSPLHF.

V gene TRBV28 combines with J gene TRBJ1-3; D call uncertain. Germline V gene sequence: CDR1 MDHEN, CDR2 SYDVKM. CDR3 length equals 12 residues. V was trimmed by 8 bases and J by 2 bases, leaving 7 bases between them. The CDR3 DNA follows: TGTGCCAGCTCCGTTACTGGAAACACCATATATTTT. This encodes CASSVTGNTIYF.

The chain's CDR3 is CASPLIDRGIKSNQPQHF. As DNA, the CDR3 is TGCGCCAGCCCCCTTATAGACAGGGGGATTAAAAGCAATCAGCCCCAGCATTTT. J is TRBJ1-5 and V is TRBV4-1; 9 nucleotides line up with TRBD1. Germline CDR1 reads MGHRA; CDR2 reads YSYEKL. The CDR3 runs to 18 residues. V was pared by 8 bases and J by 1 base, with 15 bases of the junction left unmatched.

The V call is TRBV7-2, the J call TRBJ1-2; TRBD1 agrees at 9 bases. Germline loops: CDR1 SGHTA, CDR2 FQGNSA. J gave up 4 bases and V 5 bases, and 5 bases lay outside the gene matches. This CDR3 comprises 14 residues. The CDR3 loop is CASSLQGAIYGYTF. The DNA for the CDR3 is TGTGCCAGCAGCCTACAGGGGGCGATCTATGGCTACACCTTC. Together with reference TRBV7-2 and TRBJ1-2, the CDR3 gives the full variable domain: GAGVSQSPSNKVTEKGKDVELRCDPISGHTALYWYRQSLGQGLEFLIYFQGNSAPDKSGLPSDRFSAERTGGSVSTLTIQRTQQEDSAVYLCASSLQGAIYGYTFGSGTRLTVV.

The rearrangement joins TRBV11-3 to TRBJ1-3; no definite D call. In germline, CDR1 is SGHNT, CDR2 YENEEA. With 2 bases removed from V and 6 bases from J, the gap between germline ends came to 8 bases. This CDR3 is built from 13 residues. CDR3 coding DNA: TGTGCCAGCAGCTTAAATACCCAAAACACCATATATTTT. It encodes CASSLNTQNTIYF.

The chain combines TRBV6-5 with TRBJ1-2, with 7 nucleotides matching TRBD1. Trimming removed 5 bases from V and 8 bases from J; junction bases left unmatched: 5. The germline V gene has CDR1 MNHEY and CDR2 SVGAGI. The CDR3 has 12 residues. The CDR3: CASSTQGSGYTF. In nucleotides, the CDR3 is TGTGCCAGCAGTACACAGGGGAGCGGCTACACCTTC.

V usage is TRBV5-3 and J usage is TRBJ1-2; D is uncertain. TRBV5-3 is known as an ORF, though its function is uncertain. CDR3 size: 15 residues. V was cut by 1 base and J by 1 base, with 11 bases left in between. The CDR3 DNA reads as TGTGCCAGAAGCTTGAGAAACAGAGTTAACTATGGCTACACCTTC. Residues: CARSLRNRVNYGYTF.